Listed below are T cell receptor beta chains from one sample, sequenced in a study of blood T cells in healthy people across ages. TCRdb reanalysed the 5' RACE reads using MiXCR and keeps one entry per CDR3 protein. The data contain 1.6 million or so distinct CDR3 sequences, 30% to 40% of them singletons. Sequenced input: blood. These receptors all come from a woman in her twenties or thirties in good health. Both conserved end residues are part of each CDR3. A D gene is named only where the DNA matches it firmly. Size is stated for part of the rows, as once, few or many counts, or as a class when the clone is expanded.

J gene: TRBJ2-7; clone size: -; D gene: TRBD2; V gene: TRBV9; CDR3 protein: CASSVDTSVYEQYF; CDR3 DNA: TGTGCCAGCAGCGTAGACACTAGCGTGTACGAGCAGTACTTC
J gene: TRBJ2-1; clone size: few; D gene: -; V gene: TRBV10-3; CDR3 protein: CAINSYNEQFF; CDR3 DNA: TGTGCCATCAACAGCTACAATGAGCAGTTCTTC
J gene: TRBJ2-5; clone size: -; D gene: TRBD1; V gene: TRBV12-3/TRBV12-4; CDR3 protein: CASSPQGAGQYF; CDR3 DNA: TGTGCCAGTTCTCCGCAGGGGGCTGGGCAGTACTTC
J gene: TRBJ2-1; clone size: many; D gene: -; V gene: TRBV28; CDR3 protein: CASSLGTDYNEQFF; CDR3 DNA: TGTGCCAGCAGTTTAGGTACAGACTACAATGAGCAGTTCTTC
J gene: TRBJ2-1; clone size: -; D gene: -; V gene: TRBV7-8; CDR3 protein: CASSPGAGWDEQFF; CDR3 DNA: TGTGCCAGCAGCCCGGGGGCGGGATGGGATGAGCAGTTCTTC
J gene: TRBJ1-2; clone size: few; D gene: -; V gene: TRBV4-1; CDR3 protein: CASSQDRFLAGSRGYGYTF; CDR3 DNA: TGCGCCAGCAGCCAAGATCGATTTCTGGCAGGCTCAAGGGGTTATGGCTACACCTTC
J gene: TRBJ2-5; clone size: few; D gene: -; V gene: TRBV7-8; CDR3 protein: CASSPGAGTFGETQYF; CDR3 DNA: TGTGCCAGCAGCCCCGGGGCAGGGACCTTTGGAGAGACCCAGTACTTC
J gene: TRBJ1-3; clone size: -; D gene: -; V gene: TRBV3-1; CDR3 protein: CASSQAGTLGNTIYF; CDR3 DNA: TGTGCCAGCAGCCAAGCCGGGACTCTGGGGAACACCATATATTTT
J gene: TRBJ1-1; clone size: -; D gene: TRBD1; V gene: TRBV20-1; CDR3 protein: CSARRQGGNTEAFF; CDR3 DNA: TGCAGTGCTAGGCGACAGGGAGGCAACACTGAAGCTTTCTTT
J gene: TRBJ1-5; clone size: few; D gene: -; V gene: TRBV6-1; CDR3 protein: CAKCRNQPQHF; CDR3 DNA: TGTGCCAAATGCAGGAATCAGCCCCAGCATTTT
J gene: TRBJ1-5; clone size: few; D gene: -; V gene: TRBV28; CDR3 protein: CASSPHTGTTQPQHF; CDR3 DNA: TGTGCCAGCAGTCCGCATACCGGGACAACTCAGCCCCAGCATTTT
J gene: TRBJ2-1; clone size: -; D gene: TRBD2; V gene: TRBV9; CDR3 protein: CASSVAAGASEQFF; CDR3 DNA: TGTGCCAGCAGCGTAGCGGCGGGAGCTTCTGAGCAGTTCTTC
J gene: TRBJ2-5; clone size: -; D gene: TRBD1; V gene: TRBV28; CDR3 protein: CASSFGDRATQYF; CDR3 DNA: TGTGCCAGCAGTTTTGGGGACAGGGCCACCCAGTACTTC
J gene: TRBJ1-2; clone size: few; D gene: -; V gene: TRBV29-1; CDR3 protein: CSVEDWEGNGYTF; CDR3 DNA: TGCAGCGTTGAAGATTGGGAGGGTAATGGCTACACCTTC
J gene: TRBJ1-2; clone size: -; D gene: -; V gene: TRBV6-2/TRBV6-3; CDR3 protein: CASSYQGKGRDYGYTF; CDR3 DNA: TGTGCCAGCAGTTACCAGGGAAAAGGGAGAGACTATGGCTACACCTTC
J gene: TRBJ2-7; clone size: -; D gene: -; V gene: TRBV4-1; CDR3 protein: CASSQTMGEQYF; CDR3 DNA: TGCGCCAGCAGCCAGACGATGGGGGAGCAGTACTTC
J gene: TRBJ1-3; clone size: -; D gene: TRBD1; V gene: TRBV7-9; CDR3 protein: CASSLGDRSSGNTIYF; CDR3 DNA: TGTGCCAGCAGCTTAGGGGACAGGAGCTCTGGAAACACCATATATTTT
J gene: TRBJ2-1; clone size: -; D gene: TRBD2; V gene: TRBV25-1; CDR3 protein: CASSVAGGQNEQFF; CDR3 DNA: TGTGCCAGCAGTGTAGCGGGAGGGCAGAATGAGCAGTTCTTC
J gene: TRBJ2-1; clone size: -; D gene: TRBD2; V gene: TRBV5-1; CDR3 protein: CASSLSRLAGYNEQFF; CDR3 DNA: TGCGCCAGCAGCTTGAGCCGGCTAGCGGGATACAATGAGCAGTTCTTC
J gene: TRBJ2-3; clone size: -; D gene: TRBD2; V gene: TRBV4-3; CDR3 protein: CASSQDKRGGWDTQYF; CDR3 DNA: TGCGCCAGCAGCCAAGATAAGAGGGGAGGGTGGGATACGCAGTATTTT
J gene: TRBJ2-5; clone size: few; D gene: -; V gene: TRBV7-9; CDR3 protein: CASSLKGKETQYF; CDR3 DNA: TGTGCCAGCAGCTTAAAAGGGAAAGAGACCCAGTACTTC
J gene: TRBJ2-5; clone size: -; D gene: -; V gene: TRBV30; CDR3 protein: CAWSQLARTQYF; CDR3 DNA: TGTGCCTGGAGTCAGTTGGCTAGGACCCAGTACTTC
J gene: TRBJ1-1; clone size: -; D gene: TRBD1; V gene: TRBV6-1; CDR3 protein: CASENRGRNTEAFF; CDR3 DNA: TGTGCCAGCGAGAACAGGGGCCGGAACACTGAAGCTTTCTTT
J gene: TRBJ2-1; clone size: -; D gene: TRBD2; V gene: TRBV7-6; CDR3 protein: CASSLYLAGPLNEQFF; CDR3 DNA: TGTGCCAGCAGCTTATACCTAGCGGGCCCCCTCAATGAGCAGTTCTTC
J gene: TRBJ1-2; clone size: few; D gene: TRBD1; V gene: TRBV9; CDR3 protein: CASSVQQGHGYTF; CDR3 DNA: TGTGCCAGCAGCGTGCAACAGGGGCATGGCTACACCTTC
J gene: TRBJ2-6; clone size: -; D gene: -; V gene: TRBV4-2; CDR3 protein: CTSSQGGETGYSGANVLTF; CDR3 DNA: TGTACCAGCAGCCAAGGAGGGGAAACAGGCTACTCTGGGGCCAACGTCCTGACTTTC
J gene: TRBJ2-7; clone size: many; D gene: -; V gene: TRBV27; CDR3 protein: CASSLAGSGEQYF; CDR3 DNA: TGTGCCAGCAGCCTAGCTGGGTCCGGCGAGCAGTACTTC
J gene: TRBJ1-2; clone size: few; D gene: -; V gene: TRBV6-1; CDR3 protein: CASSLGRGTDGYTF; CDR3 DNA: TGTGCCAGCAGCCTAGGGCGGGGCACCGATGGCTACACCTTC
J gene: TRBJ1-1; clone size: -; D gene: -; V gene: TRBV30; CDR3 protein: CAWSRGLPNTEAFF; CDR3 DNA: TGTGCCTGGAGCAGAGGACTTCCAAACACTGAAGCTTTCTTT
J gene: TRBJ2-3; clone size: -; D gene: TRBD2; V gene: TRBV7-3; CDR3 protein: CASRETSGSADTQYF; CDR3 DNA: TGTGCCAGCAGAGAAACTAGCGGGAGCGCAGATACGCAGTATTTT
J gene: TRBJ2-7; clone size: few; D gene: -; V gene: TRBV6-1; CDR3 protein: CATRREGIYEQYF; CDR3 DNA: TGTGCTACCCGTCGAGAGGGGATCTACGAGCAGTACTTC
J gene: TRBJ2-7; clone size: -; D gene: TRBD1; V gene: TRBV4-1; CDR3 protein: CASSQRTGAYEQYF; CDR3 DNA: TGCGCCAGCAGCCAGCGGACAGGGGCCTACGAGCAGTACTTC
J gene: TRBJ1-1; clone size: -; D gene: -; V gene: TRBV7-8; CDR3 protein: CASSPRGDPNTEAFF; CDR3 DNA: TGTGCCAGCAGCCCCCGCGGAGATCCGAACACTGAAGCTTTCTTT
J gene: TRBJ2-7; clone size: -; D gene: -; V gene: TRBV2; CDR3 protein: CASSEQGPYEQYF; CDR3 DNA: TGTGCCAGCAGTGAACAGGGTCCCTACGAGCAGTACTTC
J gene: TRBJ2-3; clone size: -; D gene: -; V gene: TRBV7-8; CDR3 protein: CASSLAYTHRTDTQYF; CDR3 DNA: TGTGCCAGCAGCCTAGCCTACACCCACCGCACAGATACGCAGTATTTT
J gene: TRBJ2-1; clone size: -; D gene: TRBD1; V gene: TRBV27; CDR3 protein: CASGQGTGNEQFF; CDR3 DNA: TGTGCCAGCGGACAGGGCACGGGCAATGAGCAGTTCTTC
J gene: TRBJ2-1; clone size: many; D gene: TRBD2; V gene: TRBV5-5; CDR3 protein: CASSPGGGFNEQFF; CDR3 DNA: TGTGCCAGCAGCCCGGGGGGGGGATTCAATGAGCAGTTCTTC
J gene: TRBJ2-5; clone size: few; D gene: TRBD2; V gene: TRBV6-5; CDR3 protein: CASGQAGGGEQYF; CDR3 DNA: TGTGCCAGCGGGCAGGCGGGAGGAGGGGAGCAGTACTTC
J gene: TRBJ2-3; clone size: -; D gene: -; V gene: TRBV5-8; CDR3 protein: CASSFGLPQYF; CDR3 DNA: TGTGCCAGCAGCTTCGGGTTGCCGCAGTATTTT
J gene: TRBJ1-5; clone size: -; D gene: -; V gene: TRBV9; CDR3 protein: CASSPDRSFQPQHF; CDR3 DNA: TGTGCCAGCAGCCCCGACAGGTCCTTCCAGCCCCAGCATTTT
J gene: TRBJ1-4; clone size: -; D gene: -; V gene: TRBV20-1; CDR3 protein: CSAGFSGKLFF; CDR3 DNA: TGCAGTGCTGGTTTTTCTGGAAAACTGTTTTTT
J gene: TRBJ2-3; clone size: -; D gene: -; V gene: TRBV5-8; CDR3 protein: CASSLYRGLSADTQYF; CDR3 DNA: TGTGCCAGCAGCTTGTACAGGGGACTAAGTGCAGATACGCAGTATTTT
J gene: TRBJ2-1; clone size: -; D gene: TRBD1; V gene: TRBV28; CDR3 protein: CASSSDRGRRNEQFF; CDR3 DNA: TGTGCCAGCAGTTCGGACAGGGGGCGCAGGAATGAGCAGTTCTTC
J gene: TRBJ2-6; clone size: -; D gene: -; V gene: TRBV3-1; CDR3 protein: CASSPTRGANVLTF; CDR3 DNA: TGTGCCAGCAGCCCAACCCGCGGGGCCAACGTCCTGACTTTC
J gene: TRBJ2-7; clone size: -; D gene: -; V gene: TRBV3-1; CDR3 protein: CASSQVDRTYERYF; CDR3 DNA: TGTGCCAGCAGCCAAGTGGACAGAACCTACGAGCGGTACTTC
J gene: TRBJ2-1; clone size: -; D gene: TRBD1; V gene: TRBV25-1; CDR3 protein: CASSDRDREPLMEQFF; CDR3 DNA: TGTGCCAGTAGTGACCGGGACAGGGAACCCCTTATGGAGCAGTTCTTC
J gene: TRBJ2-5; clone size: -; D gene: TRBD2; V gene: TRBV20-1; CDR3 protein: CSARRLGLAGETQYF; CDR3 DNA: TGCAGTGCTAGACGATTGGGACTAGCCGGTGAGACCCAGTACTTC
J gene: TRBJ2-1; clone size: few; D gene: TRBD2; V gene: TRBV20-1; CDR3 protein: CSARPTPGLGAPNEQFF; CDR3 DNA: TGCAGTGCTAGGCCGACGCCGGGACTAGGGGCCCCCAATGAGCAGTTCTTC
J gene: TRBJ2-5; clone size: few; D gene: -; V gene: TRBV6-1; CDR3 protein: CASVQWRETQYF; CDR3 DNA: TGTGCCAGCGTTCAGTGGCGAGAGACCCAGTACTTC
J gene: TRBJ2-5; clone size: -; D gene: -; V gene: TRBV7-2; CDR3 protein: CASSVRMGASPKKETQYF; CDR3 DNA: TGTGCCAGCAGCGTACGGATGGGGGCAAGCCCTAAGAAGGAGACCCAGTACTTC
J gene: TRBJ2-7; clone size: -; D gene: -; V gene: TRBV7-9; CDR3 protein: CASSLVAARSYEQYF; CDR3 DNA: TGTGCCAGCAGCTTAGTTGCGGCACGCTCCTACGAGCAGTACTTC
J gene: TRBJ2-7; clone size: -; D gene: -; V gene: TRBV7-3; CDR3 protein: CASSLGALGTYEQYF; CDR3 DNA: TGTGCCAGCAGCTTAGGGGCATTGGGGACCTACGAGCAGTACTTC
J gene: TRBJ2-1; clone size: few; D gene: -; V gene: TRBV4-1; CDR3 protein: CASSQVYPPSSYNEQFF; CDR3 DNA: TGCGCCAGCAGCCAAGTATATCCCCCTAGCTCCTACAATGAGCAGTTCTTC
J gene: TRBJ2-2; clone size: -; D gene: -; V gene: TRBV5-1; CDR3 protein: CASSLRAFRSGNTGELFF; CDR3 DNA: TGCGCCAGCAGCTTGAGGGCATTCCGCTCGGGGAACACCGGGGAGCTGTTTTTT
J gene: TRBJ2-5; clone size: -; D gene: TRBD2; V gene: TRBV11-1; CDR3 protein: CASSLPKLAQGQGTQYF; CDR3 DNA: TGTGCCAGCAGCTTACCGAAACTAGCGCAAGGCCAAGGGACCCAGTACTTC